This T cell receptor (beta chain) was captured by sequencing in a study of T cells in Graves' hyperthyroidism and ophthalmopathy. Across the study: The blood sample was taken at first diagnosis, before treatment began. Study outcomes and limitations: Appearing also in blood were most of the thyroid clonotypes expanded above 0.001. For ophthalmopathy, model prediction preceded onset by a median about six months.

Amplification of TCR beta CDR3 regions was performed using RNA transcripts as template. First-round RT-PCR with HTBI primers amplified the TCR CDR3 region. TCRdb re-derived calls from the multiplex PCR reads in MiXCR, one entry per CDR3 protein. The sample has approximately 400,000 distinct CDR3 sequences; roughly 25% are singletons. This CDR3 spans 15 amino acids. The V and J ends lost 3 bases and 3 bases, in that order; junction bases with no gene match: 5. This clonotype was seen at least ten times. What it recognizes is unknown. V and J are TRBV12-3 or TRBV12-4 and TRBJ2-5, with 9 bases lining up with TRBD2. Sequenced input: blood. The TCR comes from a man aged 50-59 years with Graves' hyperthyroidism. The CDR3 DNA reads as TGTGCCAGCAGTTTGATCCTAGCGGGAAAAGAGACCCAGTACTTC. Protein sequence: CASSLILAGKETQYF.